This entry is about one T cell receptor (beta chain). This clone was seen just once. What this receptor recognizes is not known. Base qualities are missing; no much larger clone stands one base away. This entry is derived from a study of chemoradiotherapy in HPV16-positive cancers (dated by TCRdb to between 2021 and 2024). About the study as a whole: Candidate HPV-specific T-cell clones and common TCR motifs were defined by functional T-cell assays performed on cells from a couple of HPV16-positive patients. The study set out to ask whether T-cell immunity against the HPV oncoproteins E6 and E7 changes over the course of chemoradiotherapy and whether that immunity affects survival. Next, the candidate HPV-specific TCRs and motifs were followed in TCR repertoires from about 90 patients with HPV-related cancers.

Library preparation employed the immunoSEQ multiplex PCR assay. In its TCRdb copy, this immuneACCESS table keeps in-frame sequences only and misses some clones. Where compared with another copy, unresolved V genes explain less than half of these, and the others have no known cause. The sample has more than 20,000 clones on record, about 90% of them singletons. 4.5% of the sample lies in the top ten. The V end loses 2 bases and the J end loses 8 bases, and a stretch of 17 bases separates them. Via the germline V gene (reference sequence), CDR1 is SGHNT and CDR2 YYREEE. Inclusive of the bounding cysteine and phenylalanine, the CDR3 is 15 residues long. Only the CDR3 part of the read is kept: 45 bases, read in frame from the first base. Repertoires were sampled repeatedly over the course of chemoradiotherapy so that clonal expansion in the tumor microenvironment could be followed. Study-level results and caveats: The survival association was reported for HPV16-positive patients, and the functional definition of HPV-specific T cells was derived from only a couple of HPV16-positive patients. Expansion of candidate HPV-specific clones and E7-related TCR motifs was observed in the tumor microenvironment during treatment, whereas no such expansion was observed for non-HPV-specific T cells. In HPV16-positive patients, expansion of HPV-responsive T cells during chemoradiotherapy was associated with improved recurrence-free survival.

The sequence came from a human donor with HPV-associated anogenital cancer. This specimen consisted of blood, obtained from a patient who underwent chemoradiotherapy. The V and J genes are TRBV5-4 and TRBJ2-1, with TRBD2 perhaps the D gene, on 5 matching bases. This receptor has the CDR3 CASSFGVRSRDEQFF. The nucleotide sequence reads TGTGCCAGCAGCTTCGGGGTCCGGTCTAGAGATGAGCAGTTCTTC.